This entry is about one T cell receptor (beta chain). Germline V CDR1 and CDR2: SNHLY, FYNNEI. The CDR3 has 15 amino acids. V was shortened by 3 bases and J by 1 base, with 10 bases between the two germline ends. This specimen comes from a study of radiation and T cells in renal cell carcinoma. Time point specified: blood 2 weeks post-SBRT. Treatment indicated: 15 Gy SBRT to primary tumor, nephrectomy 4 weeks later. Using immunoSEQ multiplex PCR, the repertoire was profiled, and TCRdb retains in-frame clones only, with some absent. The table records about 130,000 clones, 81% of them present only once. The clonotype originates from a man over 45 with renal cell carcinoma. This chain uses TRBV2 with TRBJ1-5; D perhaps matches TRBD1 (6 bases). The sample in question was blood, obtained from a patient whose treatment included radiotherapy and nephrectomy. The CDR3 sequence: CASSDRDTSNQPQHF. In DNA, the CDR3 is TGTGCCAGCAGTGATCGGGACACCAGCAATCAGCCCCAGCATTTT.